This T cell receptor beta chain came from a study of blood T cells in healthy people across ages (dated by TCRdb to between 2015 and 2016). General notes on the study: Template switching captured roughly one uniquely barcoded TCR beta cDNA molecule per two T cells in model experiments. To avoid experimental bias, donors of different ages were randomly spread across the sequencing lanes. The donors were split into four age groups: young (average 16 years), middle-aged (nearly 40), aged (approximately 60) and long-lived (approximately 80). For two donors (one aged 18 to 30 and one aged 80 or older), the study analyzed two additional independent replicas of 1 million unique cDNA reads from the same blood draw. Age-related changes in TCR beta repertoire diversity were measured in the study by deep sequencing normalized with unique cDNA molecular identifiers. General conclusions and limits of the study: Since profiling was done on bulk unsorted PBMCs, naive and antigen-experienced compartments could not be conclusively compared. A strong correlation was found between observed TCR beta diversity and the percentage of naive T cells measured by flow cytometry. Estimates of total diversity based on one million sequenced T cells were considered lower bounds and underestimates. Because donor CMV infection status was unknown, age-related changes in expanded clonotypes were potentially confounded. Observed TCR beta diversity per million T cells fell roughly linearly with age, and a significant reduction was already apparent by age roughly 40. The long-lived group showed more naive CD4+ T cells, fewer expanded clones and increased TCR diversity than the aged group, suggesting age selection.

The library was prepared using 5' RACE. The sequencer was an Illumina HiSeq 2500. A second about 7 to 11 cycle PCR used a sample-barcoded 5' primer and a J-beta primer mix. Each TCR beta cDNA molecule received a unique molecular identifier from a template-switch 5' adaptor carrying 12 random nucleotides. At least 3 million CDR3-containing paired-end reads were obtained from each sample. All of the RNA was converted into first-strand cDNA using the Mint cDNA synthesis kit, with a TRBC-specific oligonucleotide serving as the primer. After uracil-DNA glycosylase treatment, a first 18-cycle PCR used universal primers M1SS and BC2_uni_R on all cDNA. Per the source publication's procedure: Normalization of each sample was performed by random selection of 1 million high-quality reads, each carrying a distinct molecular identifier. Instead of being binned into consensus sequences, reads with shared molecular identifiers were discarded. MiTCR, run with a Q25 quality threshold and the strictest error-elimination algorithm, handled CDR3 identification, clonotype clustering and error correction. A nonparametric unseen species model with Euler transformation was used to estimate lower-bound total TCR beta diversity. The public reads were reanalyzed by TCRdb: fastp trimming at Q25, MiXCR alignment, in-frame beta chains only. A single entry per CDR3 protein holds the most common genes and DNA from its merged rows. Clone size and V and J calls follow TCRdb, not the original study. Across this sample there are hundreds of thousands of distinct CDR3 sequences, with 29% seen only once. The ten largest clones add up to roughly 17% of the sample.

The donors were 40 or so Caucasian individuals from Russia, aged about 6 to 95 years, who were systemically healthy. Each donor gave 8 to 10 milliliters of peripheral blood, drawn into EDTA-treated Vacutainer tubes. Ficoll-Paque density-gradient centrifugation was used to isolate PBMCs, with at least 7 million per sample. Trizol reagent was used to extract total RNA from PBMCs, with at least 6 micrograms per sample. For every donor, flow cytometry on a PBMC aliquot measured the percentage of naive CD45RAhigh/CD27high T cells. Trimming costs V 7 bases and J 9 bases, and their ends lie 22 bases apart. CDR1 and CDR2 (LGHDT, YNNKEL) derive from the germline V gene (reference sequence). The CDR3 runs 14 residues from the cysteine to the phenylalanine. Only CDR3 DNA remains: 42 bases, in frame from the first base. This clonotype was counted ten times or more. Its antigen remains undetermined. No qualities accompany the bases; no much larger clone lies one base away.

The chain links TRBV3-1 with TRBJ2-7, and TRBD2 may be the D gene, going by 5 matching bases. The sample taken for sequencing was blood. The source is a woman older than 75 in good health. The nucleotide sequence reads TGTGCCAGCACCCCCTATCTGGACGGTGCGGGGCAGTACTTC. Its translation is CASTPYLDGAGQYF.